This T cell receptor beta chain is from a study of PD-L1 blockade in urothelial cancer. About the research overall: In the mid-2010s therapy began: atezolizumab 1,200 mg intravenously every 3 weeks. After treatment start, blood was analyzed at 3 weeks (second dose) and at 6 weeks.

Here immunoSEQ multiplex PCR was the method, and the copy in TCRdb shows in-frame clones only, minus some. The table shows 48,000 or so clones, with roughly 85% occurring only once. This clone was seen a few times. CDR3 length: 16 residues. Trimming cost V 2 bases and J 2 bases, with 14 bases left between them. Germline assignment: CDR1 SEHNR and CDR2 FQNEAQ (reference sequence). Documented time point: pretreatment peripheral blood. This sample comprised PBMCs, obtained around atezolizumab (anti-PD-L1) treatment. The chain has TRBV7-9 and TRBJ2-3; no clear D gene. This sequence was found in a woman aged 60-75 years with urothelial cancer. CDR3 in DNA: TGTGCCAGCAGCTTACTGGTGGCGGCCACCACAGATACGCAGTATTTT. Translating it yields CASSLLVAATTDTQYF.